This T cell receptor (beta chain) was found in a study of T cells in Graves' hyperthyroidism and ophthalmopathy (dated by TCRdb to about 2019). Background for the entire study: Peripheral blood was sampled at the time of initial diagnosis, prior to any treatment. TCR V-J signatures able to tell the groups apart were searched for in a discovery cohort of approximately 95 patients, of whom approximately 40 had Graves' ophthalmopathy and roughly 59 had stable Graves' hyperthyroidism. Whether ophthalmopathy could be predicted prospectively was tested in an independent validation cohort made up of 18 to 20 hyperthyroidism patients plus 17 patients who later progressed to ophthalmopathy. The approximately 100 discovery patients were randomly divided into training and test sets at a 7:3 ratio. In several Graves' hyperthyroidism patients, the study also compared T-cell repertoires from thyroid tissue with T-cell repertoires from blood. After sampling, hyperthyroidism patients received methimazole starting at 30 mg daily, and ophthalmopathy patients received high-dose intravenous methylprednisolone. The paper describes TCR Vbeta CDR3 sequencing of about 140 peripheral blood samples, made up of 43 ophthalmopathy patients, some 76 hyperthyroidism patients and around 17 progressor patients.

Study-wide conclusions, independent of this receptor: No statistical method was used to fix the sample size in advance, and group allocation was not hidden from the investigators. In validation, progression to ophthalmopathy was predicted by the model with roughly 69% sensitivity and around 76% specificity, a median of approximately 6.5 months before onset. A model built on a 13 V-J signature distinguished ophthalmopathy from stable hyperthyroidism, reaching roughly 88% sensitivity and under 84% specificity in cross-validation and 80%/75% in testing. Most expanded thyroid clonotypes (frequency above 0.001) were also detected in blood, suggesting blood repertoires may reflect thyroid immune responses.

This clonotype turned up a few times. Its antigen specificity is not known. No quality values exist for individual bases; no much larger clone is one base distant. Amplification of TCR beta CDR3 regions was carried out from RNA transcripts. The TCR CDR3 was subjected to a first round of RT-PCR using the HTBI primer set and the Qiagen OneStep RT-PCR kit. Libraries were constructed in a second round of multiplex PCR, after which size selection and purification were performed. Paired-end sequencing of the libraries was performed with 100 bp reads on an Illumina HiSeq2000. The published analysis was carried out like this. Raw data were processed with SOAPnuke, discarding reads with adapters, uncalled bases, mean Phred below 15, or no exact constant-primer or identifier match. COPE v1.2.5 was used to merge high-quality paired reads, and clonotypes were defined as unique nucleotide sequences. Clonotypes were aligned to IMGT TRBV, TRBD and TRBJ reference segments using MiTCR v1.1. Analysis was restricted to V-J combinations with a frequency above 0.0001, which covered about 99% of repertoires. The TCS score was defined as F50 (clonal expansion) divided by E x V (chaos), with BLOSUM62-based TCRdist calculated between CDR3 peptides within each V-J. Welch's t-statistics and random forest reduced 450 to 600 V-J features to roughly 13, which were used in a naive Bayes classifier (R e1071). TCRdb handled the public reads itself, with Q25 trimming in fastp and clone calling in MiXCR, and kept productive beta chains. CDR3 protein duplicates are merged, each entry listing the most common genes and DNA. The V and J calls reflect TCRdb's pipeline rather than the authors' work. Counted in this sample were 490,000 or so distinct CDR3 sequences; 20% to 25% of them appeared once. Under 55% of the sample is held by the ten biggest clonotypes.

In the ophthalmopathy patients, disease was moderately to severely active, with a Clinical Activity Score of 3 or more, a NOSPECS grade of 4 or more, and a duration of less than 3 months. Exclusion was applied to patients with uncontrolled infections, other autoimmune diseases, pregnancy or lactation. Diagnoses were based on clinical symptoms, serum thyroxine and TRAb, thyroid ultrasound and orbital computed tomography. PBMCs were separated from under 11 ml of fresh peripheral blood using Ficoll-Paque density gradient centrifugation. Total RNA was extracted using Trizol reagent, and RNA quality was assessed on an Agilent 2100 Bioanalyzer. V and J lose 8 bases and 6 bases, and a span of 20 bases separates them. Per the germline V gene (reference sequence), WNHNN is the CDR1 and SYGVQD is the CDR2. There are 14 amino acids in the CDR3, from cysteine to phenylalanine inclusive. Just the 42-base CDR3 DNA is kept, in frame starting at base 1.

This receptor was taken from a woman in her 70s with Graves' ophthalmopathy. Sequencing input: blood. The chain couples TRBV10-1 to TRBJ2-7; TRBD1 is a possible D gene, resting on 5 matching bases. The encoded CDR3 is CASAGRGRRTEQYF. The DNA is as follows: TGCGCCAGCGCCGGTAGGGGCCGGCGGACCGAGCAGTACTTC.